This TCR beta chain emerged from a study of T cells in Graves' hyperthyroidism and ophthalmopathy. Ten or more counts support this clonotype. Amplified TCR beta CDR3 regions came from RNA transcripts. TCR CDR3 regions were first amplified by RT-PCR with HTBI primers. TCRdb re-called the multiplex PCR reads with MiXCR, one entry per CDR3 protein. The profile shows 690,000 or so distinct CDR3 sequences, around 19% of them singletons. J was trimmed by 4 bases and V by 1 base; bases with no gene match: 6. The CDR3 has 16 residues. At first hyperthyroidism diagnosis, before any ophthalmopathy symptoms, the blood sample was collected.

This receptor was obtained from a woman aged 45-59 years with Graves' hyperthyroidism that later progressed to Graves' ophthalmopathy. The specimen sequenced was blood. The chain uses TRBV12-3 or TRBV12-4 and TRBJ1-2; 10 nucleotides line up with TRBD1. The CDR3 loop is CASSLVLGTGAYGYTF. For the CDR3, the DNA is TGTGCCAGCAGTTTAGTCCTCGGGACAGGGGCCTATGGCTACACCTTC.